A single T cell receptor (beta chain) is shown here with its context. Unique molecular identifiers were used to barcode this TCRbeta library. One entry per CDR3 protein, called by TCRdb with MiXCR from the PCR reads. The data hold more than 550,000 distinct CDR3 sequences, with roughly a tenth observed a single time. The sample comes from a study of T-cell reconstitution after alpha-beta-depleted transplantation in children. This CDR3 is 14 amino acids long. V trimming: 7 bases; J trimming: 7 bases; junction bases outside the gene matches: 4. The material sequenced was PBMCs from the stem cell graft donor, taken from the stem cell graft. This sequence originates from a human donor who donated a stem cell graft to a child with acute myeloid leukemia. The chain is built from TRBV12-3 or TRBV12-4 and TRBJ1-6; 10 bases are shared with TRBD1. The CDR3 sequence: CASTRTGGNSPLHF. CDR3 DNA sequence: TGTGCCAGCACCCGGACAGGGGGGAATTCACCCCTCCACTTT.